This TCR beta chain is drawn from a study of identifying expanded T cells in peripheral blood. Findings and limits, study-wide: Variance in clone template counts between roughly 2-week samples significantly increased with total template count across all healthy donors. About 1.3 clones differed between technical replicates, versus approximately 16 and 19 over time.

With regard to this clone: Its specificity is not known.

Germline assignment: CDR1 SGHTA and CDR2 FQGNSA. This CDR3 contains 15 residues. V was clipped by 6 bases and J by 0 bases, with 11 bases between them. Clones were read by immunoSEQ multiplex PCR, and TCRdb kept only the in-frame ones, dropping some. Of about 100,000 clones listed, roughly 87% are singletons. The chain has TRBV7-2 and TRBJ2-2; tentative D call: TRBD1 (6 bases). The source material was blood. This clonotype was obtained from a person between 18 and 69 years old in good health. The DNA for the CDR3 is TGTGCCAGCAGGCCCCAGGGGACGAACACCGGGGAGCTGTTTTTT. Protein: CASRPQGTNTGELFF.